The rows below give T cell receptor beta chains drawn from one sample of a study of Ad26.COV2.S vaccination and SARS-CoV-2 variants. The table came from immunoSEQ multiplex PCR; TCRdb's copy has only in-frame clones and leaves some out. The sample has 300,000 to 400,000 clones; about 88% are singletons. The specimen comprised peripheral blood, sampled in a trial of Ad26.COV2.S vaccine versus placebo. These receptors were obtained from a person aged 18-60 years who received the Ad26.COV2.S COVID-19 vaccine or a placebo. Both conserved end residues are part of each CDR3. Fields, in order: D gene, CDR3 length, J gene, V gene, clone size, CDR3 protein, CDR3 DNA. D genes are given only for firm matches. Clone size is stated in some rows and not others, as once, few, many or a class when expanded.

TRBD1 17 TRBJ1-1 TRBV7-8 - CASRATPGQGAFTEAFF TGTGCCAGCAGAGCGACTCCGGGACAGGGGGCGTTCACTGAAGCTTTCTTT
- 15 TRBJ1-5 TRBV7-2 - CASVLRGDSNQPQHF TGTGCCAGCGTCCTGCGGGGGGATAGCAATCAGCCCCAGCATTTT
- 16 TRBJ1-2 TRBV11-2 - CASSLEIGRGLYGYTF TGTGCCAGCAGCTTAGAAATTGGGCGGGGGCTCTATGGCTACACCTTC
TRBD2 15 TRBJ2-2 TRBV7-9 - CASSSLAGLTGELFF TGTGCCAGCAGCTCATTAGCGGGACTTACCGGGGAGCTGTTTTTT
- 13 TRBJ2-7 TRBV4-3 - CASSQDWAYEQYF TGCGCCAGCAGCCAAGATTGGGCTTACGAGCAGTACTTC
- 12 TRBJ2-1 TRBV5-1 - CASSLNKDEQFF TGCGCCAGCAGCTTAAACAAGGATGAGCAGTTCTTC
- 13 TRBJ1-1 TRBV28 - CASSLITVPEAFF TGTGCCAGCAGTTTAATCACAGTTCCTGAAGCTTTCTTT
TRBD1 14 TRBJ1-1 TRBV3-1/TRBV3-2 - CASSPRDRDDEAFF TGTGCCAGCAGCCCCCGGGACAGGGACGATGAAGCTTTCTTT
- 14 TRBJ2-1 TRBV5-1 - CASSLVRVWDEQFF TGCGCCAGCAGCTTGGTGCGGGTGTGGGATGAGCAGTTCTTC
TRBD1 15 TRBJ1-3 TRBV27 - CASSRGQSSGNTIYF TGTGCCAGCAGTCGGGGACAGTCCTCTGGAAACACCATATATTTT
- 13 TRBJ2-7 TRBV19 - CASSIGGTGEQYF TGTGCCAGTAGTATTGGCGGGACGGGGGAGCAGTACTTC
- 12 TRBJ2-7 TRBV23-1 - CAKKESGPEQYF TGCGCCAAGAAGGAAAGCGGGCCCGAGCAGTACTTC
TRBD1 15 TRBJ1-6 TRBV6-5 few CASKNRGNYNSPLHF TGTGCCAGTAAAAACAGGGGGAACTATAATTCACCCCTCCACTTT
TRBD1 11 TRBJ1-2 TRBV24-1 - CAISGGDGYTF TGTGCCATCTCAGGGGGCGATGGCTACACCTTC
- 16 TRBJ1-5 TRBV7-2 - CASSPLRGAGNQPQHF TGTGCCAGCAGCCCCCTCCGGGGGGCCGGCAATCAGCCCCAGCATTTT
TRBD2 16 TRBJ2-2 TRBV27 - CASKSREVRLSGELFF TGTGCCAGCAAATCACGGGAGGTGAGGTTGTCCGGGGAGCTGTTTTTT
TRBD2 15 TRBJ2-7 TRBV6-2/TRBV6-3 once CASSNPSGRVYEQYF TGTGCCAGCAGTAACCCTAGCGGGAGGGTCTACGAGCAGTACTTC
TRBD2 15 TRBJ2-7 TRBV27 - CASSLGAGGSYEQYF TGTGCCAGCAGTTTAGGGGCGGGGGGCTCCTACGAGCAGTACTTC
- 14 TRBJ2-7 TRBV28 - CASSLTESPYEQYF TGTGCCAGCAGTTTAACAGAGTCGCCCTACGAGCAGTACTTC
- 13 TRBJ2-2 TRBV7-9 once CASSLQEIGELFF TGTGCCAGCAGCCTACAGGAGATCGGGGAGCTGTTTTTT
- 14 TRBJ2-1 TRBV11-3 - CASSLGTDRDEQFF TGTGCCAGCAGCTTAGGGACAGATCGAGATGAGCAGTTCTTC
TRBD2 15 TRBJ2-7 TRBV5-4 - CASSPGGGRGYEQYF TGTGCCAGCAGCCCGGGGGGGGGCCGGGGTTACGAGCAGTACTTC
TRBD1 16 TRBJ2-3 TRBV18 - CASSPQGAVGTDTQYF TGTGCCAGCTCACCACAGGGGGCGGTTGGCACAGATACGCAGTATTTT
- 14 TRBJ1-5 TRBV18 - CASSLEGSNQPQHF TGTGCCAGCTCACTCGAAGGTAGCAATCAGCCCCAGCATTTT
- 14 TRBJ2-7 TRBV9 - CASSVAGNLYEQYF TGTGCCAGCAGCGTAGCAGGGAATCTCTACGAGCAGTACTTC
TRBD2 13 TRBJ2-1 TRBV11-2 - CASSRFGGGGLFF TGTGCCAGCAGTCGATTCGGGGGGGGCGGTTTGTTCTTC
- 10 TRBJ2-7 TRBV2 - CASTLNEQYF TGTGCCAGCACCCTAAACGAGCAGTACTTC
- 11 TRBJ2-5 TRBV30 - CAWTYLETQYF TGTGCCTGGACCTACTTAGAGACCCAGTACTTC
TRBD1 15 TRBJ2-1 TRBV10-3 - CAISERDRGDNEQFF TGTGCCATCAGTGAAAGGGACAGGGGCGACAATGAGCAGTTCTTC
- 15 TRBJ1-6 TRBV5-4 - CASSLGHHLYSPLHF TGTGCCAGCAGCTTGGGTCATCACCTGTATTCACCCCTCCACTTT
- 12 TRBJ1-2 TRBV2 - CASSRDTDGYTF TGTGCCAGCAGCAGGGACACAGATGGCTACACCTTC
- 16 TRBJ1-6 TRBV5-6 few CASSLVTTGLNSPLHF TGTGCCAGCAGTTTAGTCACTACAGGGCTTAATTCACCCCTCCACTTT
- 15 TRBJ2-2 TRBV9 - CASSVRGLDTGELFF TGTGCCAGCTCCGTTAGGGGATTGGACACCGGGGAGCTGTTTTTT
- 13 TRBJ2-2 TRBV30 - CAWSNWGTGELFF TGTGCCTGGAGTAATTGGGGAACCGGGGAGCTGTTTTTT
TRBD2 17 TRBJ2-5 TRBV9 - CASSVGRVAGNQETQYF TGTGCCAGCAGCGTAGGTCGAGTAGCGGGGAACCAAGAGACCCAGTACTTC
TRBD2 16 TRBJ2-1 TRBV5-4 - CASSSRTSGISNEQFF TGTGCCAGCAGCTCCCGGACTAGCGGGATCAGCAATGAGCAGTTCTTC
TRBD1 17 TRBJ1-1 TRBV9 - CASSVASGGQMNTEAFF TGTGCCAGCAGCGTAGCATCCGGGGGACAGATGAACACTGAAGCTTTCTTT
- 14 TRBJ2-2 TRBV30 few CASTPGVGTGELFF TGTGCCTCGACCCCAGGGGTGGGCACCGGGGAGCTGTTTTTT
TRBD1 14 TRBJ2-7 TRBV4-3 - CASSSWTGPYEQYF TGCGCCAGCAGCTCCTGGACAGGCCCCTACGAGCAGTACTTC
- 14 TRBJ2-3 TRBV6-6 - CASLNDEAPDTQYF TGTGCCAGCCTGAATGACGAAGCCCCAGATACGCAGTATTTT
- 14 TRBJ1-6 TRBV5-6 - CASSTGHGDSPLHF TGTGCCAGCAGCACGGGACACGGGGATTCACCCCTCCACTTT
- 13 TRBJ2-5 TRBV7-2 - CASSLGAGETQYF TGTGCCAGCAGCTTAGGGGCTGGAGAGACCCAGTACTTC
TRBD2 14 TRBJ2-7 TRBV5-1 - CASSLGRAGGEQYF TGCGCCAGCAGCTTGGGGCGAGCGGGAGGCGAGCAGTACTTC
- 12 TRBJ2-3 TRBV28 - CASRPDTDTQYF TGTGCCAGCCGGCCAGACACAGATACGCAGTATTTT
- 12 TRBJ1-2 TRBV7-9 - CASSLRAYGYTF TGTGCCAGCAGCTTAAGGGCCTATGGCTACACCTTC
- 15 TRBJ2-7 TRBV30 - CAWSVSGPSSYEQYF TGTGCCTGGAGTGTCAGCGGGCCTAGCTCCTACGAGCAGTACTTC
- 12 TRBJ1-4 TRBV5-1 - CASSLGNEKLFF TGCGCCAGCAGCTTGGGAAATGAAAAACTGTTTTTT
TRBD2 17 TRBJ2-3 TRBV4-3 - CASSQAWTSGRADTQYF TGCGCCAGCAGCCAAGCTTGGACTAGCGGCAGAGCAGATACGCAGTATTTT
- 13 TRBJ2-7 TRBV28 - CATKTSQVYEQYF TGTGCCACCAAGACGTCACAGGTTTACGAGCAGTACTTC
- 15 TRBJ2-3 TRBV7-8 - CASSPDPVITDTQYF TGTGCCAGCAGCCCCGACCCTGTAATTACAGATACGCAGTATTTT
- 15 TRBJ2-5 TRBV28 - CASSSSRTVEETQYF TGTGCCAGCAGTTCCTCCCGGACAGTAGAAGAGACCCAGTACTTC
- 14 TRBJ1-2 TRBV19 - CASTRGENNYGYTF TGTGCCAGTACCCGGGGGGAAAATAACTATGGCTACACCTTC
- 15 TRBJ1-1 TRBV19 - CASKRKGVGGTEAFF TGTGCCAGTAAACGAAAGGGGGTTGGAGGAACTGAAGCTTTCTTT
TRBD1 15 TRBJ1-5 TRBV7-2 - CASSPGTAANQPQHF TGTGCCAGCAGCCCCGGGACAGCTGCCAATCAGCCCCAGCATTTT
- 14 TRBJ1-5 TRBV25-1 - CASSVWDSNQPQHF TGTGCCAGCAGTGTATGGGACAGCAATCAGCCCCAGCATTTT
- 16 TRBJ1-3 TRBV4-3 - CASSQSRGNSGNTIYF TGCGCCAGCAGCCAATCGCGTGGCAACTCTGGAAACACCATATATTTT
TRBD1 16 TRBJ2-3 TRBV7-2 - CASSLAGGGWTDTQYF TGTGCCAGCAGCTTGGCAGGGGGCGGTTGGACAGATACGCAGTATTTT